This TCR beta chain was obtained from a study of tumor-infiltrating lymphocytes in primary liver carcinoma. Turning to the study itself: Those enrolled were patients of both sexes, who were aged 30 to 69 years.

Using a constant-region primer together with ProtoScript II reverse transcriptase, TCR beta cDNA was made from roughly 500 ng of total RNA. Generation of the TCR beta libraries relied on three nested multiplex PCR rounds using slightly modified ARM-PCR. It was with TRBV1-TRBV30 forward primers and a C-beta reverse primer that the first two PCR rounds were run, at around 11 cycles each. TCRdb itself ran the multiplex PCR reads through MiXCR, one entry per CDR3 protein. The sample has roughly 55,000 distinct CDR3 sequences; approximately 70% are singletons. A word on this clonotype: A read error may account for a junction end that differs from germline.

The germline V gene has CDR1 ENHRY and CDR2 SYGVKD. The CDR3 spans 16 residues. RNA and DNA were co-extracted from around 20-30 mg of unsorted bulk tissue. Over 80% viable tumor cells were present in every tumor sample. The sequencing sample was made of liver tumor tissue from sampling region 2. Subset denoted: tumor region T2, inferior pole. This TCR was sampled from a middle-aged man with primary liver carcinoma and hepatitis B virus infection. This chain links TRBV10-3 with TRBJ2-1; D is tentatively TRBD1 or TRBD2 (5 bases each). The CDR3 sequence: CASSESAGTEPNEQFF. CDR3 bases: TGTGCCAGCAGTGAGTCGGCCGGGACGGAGCCTAATGAGCAGTTCTTC.